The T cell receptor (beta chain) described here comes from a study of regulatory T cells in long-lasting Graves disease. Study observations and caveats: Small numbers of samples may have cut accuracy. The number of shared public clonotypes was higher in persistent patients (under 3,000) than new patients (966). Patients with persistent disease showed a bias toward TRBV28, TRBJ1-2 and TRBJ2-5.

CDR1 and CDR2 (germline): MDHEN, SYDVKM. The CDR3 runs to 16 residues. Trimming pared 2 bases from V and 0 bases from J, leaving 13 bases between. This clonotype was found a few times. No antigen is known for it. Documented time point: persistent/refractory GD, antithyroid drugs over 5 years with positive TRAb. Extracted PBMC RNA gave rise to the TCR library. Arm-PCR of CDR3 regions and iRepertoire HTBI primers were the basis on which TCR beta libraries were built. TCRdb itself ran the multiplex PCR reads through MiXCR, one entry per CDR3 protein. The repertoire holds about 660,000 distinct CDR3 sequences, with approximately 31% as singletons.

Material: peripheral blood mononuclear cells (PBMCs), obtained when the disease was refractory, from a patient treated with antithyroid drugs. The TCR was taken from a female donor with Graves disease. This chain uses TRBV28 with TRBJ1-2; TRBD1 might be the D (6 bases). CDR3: CASSLRVGGSNYGYTF. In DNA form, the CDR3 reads TGTGCCAGCAGTTTAAGGGTGGGGGGCTCTAACTATGGCTACACCTTC.